This T cell receptor (beta chain) comes out of a study of human T cells and chemical hapten exposure. Stated time point: healthy volunteer bleed at 2 weeks. It was from unfractionated whole blood that total RNA was extracted. General study findings and limits: DPC sensitization did not alter TCRs above 1 in 1000 frequency.

In the library, unique molecular identifiers were attached to individual cDNA molecules. In the source study's methods: Individual samples carried between about 23,224 and 690,600 TCRs, with 95,638 as the median. TCRdb re-derived calls from the RACE reads in MiXCR, one entry per CDR3 protein. The V and J calls, along with clone size, are taken from TCRdb and not from the paper's own processing. The table lists around 130,000 distinct CDR3 sequences, about 9.4% of them singletons. This clonotype was found a few times. Its antigen is as yet unknown. Per germline, CDR1 SGHRS and CDR2 YFSETQ. V was cut by 1 base and J by 3 bases, with 14 bases left in between. The CDR3 totals 17 residues.

This sequence joins TRBV5-1 and TRBJ1-6, with D hard to call. This TCR was recovered from a male donor in good health. Some clones in this sample may be carry-over from other donors' samples. Sequenced sample: whole blood. This CDR3 is CASSLTGRVHYNSPLHF. DNA for the CDR3: TGCGCCAGCAGCTTGACGGGGAGGGTACACTATAATTCACCCCTCCACTTT.